This passage covers 27 T cell receptor beta chains from one sample sequenced in a study of glioma-infiltrating T cells. Amplification of TCR alpha and beta CDR3 regions from RNA used iRepertoire nested multiplex PCR. MiXCR, run by TCRdb on the multiplex PCR reads, gives a single entry per CDR3 protein. The data contain over 100,000 distinct CDR3 sequences, 20% to 30% of them seen just once; the ten biggest clones take up approximately 35%. The sample consisted of glioma tissue, nonneoplastic brain tissue, or PBMCs (not recorded which). Every receptor here comes from a human donor with low-grade glioma or glioblastoma, undergoing nonglioma brain surgery, or in good health (not recorded which).

This clonotype was found many times. This chain links TRBV7-6 with TRBJ2-5; 9 bases match TRBD2. CDR1 SGHVS and CDR2 FNYEAQ come from the germline V gene. CDR3 length: 17 amino acids. Trimming removed 5 bases from V and 5 bases from J; junction bases left unmatched: 15. This chain's CDR3 is CASSPWAAGGLAETQYF. CDR3 DNA sequence: TGTGCCAGCAGCCCCTGGGCAGCGGGAGGCCTCGCGGAGACCCAGTACTTC. Complete variable domain (other parts from reference TRBV7-6 and TRBJ2-5): GAGVSQSPRYKVTKRGQDVALRCDPISGHVSLYWYRQALGQGPEFLTYFNYEAQQDKSGLPNDRFSAERPEGSISTLTIQRTEQRDSAMYRCASSPWAAGGLAETQYFGPGTRLLVL.

This clonotype was seen ten or more times. V usage is TRBV14 and J usage is TRBJ2-1; 8 nucleotides align to TRBD2. This CDR3 is 15 amino acids long. The V segment lost 3 bases and the J segment 3 bases; nucleotides outside the gene matches: 4. From germline, CDR1 is SGHDN and CDR2 FVKESK. The CDR3 nucleotides read TGTGCCAGCAGCCACCTCGGGACTAGCTACAATGAGCAGTTCTTC. The encoded protein is CASSHLGTSYNEQFF. Based on the CDR3 plus reference TRBV14 and TRBJ2-1, the full variable domain is EAGVTQFPSHSVIEKGQTVTLRCDPISGHDNLYWYRRVMGKEIKFLLHFVKESKQDESGMPNNRFLAERTGGTYSTLKVQPAELEDSGVYFCASSHLGTSYNEQFFGPGTRLTVL.

For this clonotype: Relative to the germline gene, one junction end is altered; a read error may explain this. The chain has TRBV6-2 or TRBV6-3 and TRBJ2-5; D possibly uses TRBD1 or TRBD2 (6 bases each). Germline lookup yields CDR1 MNHEY and CDR2 SVGEGT. The CDR3 runs to 14 residues. CDR3 amino acids: CASSYGGLKETQCF. CDR3 DNA: TGTGCCAGCAGTTACGGGGGGCTAAAAGAGACCCAGTGCTTT.

This clonotype was detected a few times. The chain is built from TRBV29-1 and TRBJ1-1; D not certain. V was trimmed by 4 bases and J by 1 base, leaving 10 bases between them. The CDR3 sequence is 13 residues long. The V gene's germline CDR1 is SQVTM and CDR2 ANQGSEA. The CDR3 loop is CSVGSLTNTEAFF. The CDR3 DNA reads TGCAGCGTTGGAAGCTTAACGAACACTGAAGCTTTCTTT.

In this sample, this clonotype turned up many times. The chain uses TRBV20-1 and TRBJ2-1; 9 bases fit TRBD2. The CDR3 is 21 residues long. Germline trimming cut 0 bases from V and 1 base from J; bases unmatched to any gene: 19. The germline V gene has CDR1 DFQATT and CDR2 SNEGSKA (reference sequence). The DNA for the CDR3 is TGCAGTGCTAGAGATTGGGGGGCTAGCGGGGAATGGAAAGAGTCCTACAATGAGCAGTTCTTC. Residues: CSARDWGASGEWKESYNEQFF.

This clonotype was counted at least ten times. CDR3: CASSPYRGTEAFF. CDR3 nucleotides: TGTGCCAGCAGCCCATACAGGGGCACTGAAGCTTTCTTT. The chain uses TRBV7-2 and TRBJ1-1; 7 bases match TRBD1. The CDR3 runs 13 residues. The V segment lost 5 bases and the J segment 4 bases; nucleotides outside the gene matches: 4. The germline V gene has CDR1 SGHTA and CDR2 FQGNSA.

Concerning this clonotype: This clone may be a read error of a much larger clone one base away. The chain has TRBV7-9 and TRBJ1-1; no clear D gene. Trimming took 7 bases from V and 5 from J, leaving 14 bases between them. The CDR3 length is 13 residues. Per germline, CDR1 SEHNR and CDR2 FQNEAQ (reference sequence). The CDR3 is CASTLEVTTEAFF. The CDR3 DNA sequence: TGTGCCAGCACCCTTGAGGTCACGACTGAAGCTTTCTTT.

This rearrangement joins TRBV12-3 or TRBV12-4 to TRBJ2-3; 11 nucleotides line up with TRBD2. V gave up 6 bases and J gave up 4 bases; unmatched junction bases: 6. This CDR3 comprises 15 residues. The CDR3 DNA sequence: TGTGCCAGCAGCCTTACTAGCGGGAGAGCAGATACGCAGTATTTT. It translates to CASSLTSGRADTQYF.

In its sample, this clonotype was seen many times. The CDR3 spells CAIDMRGGTGKEAFF. The DNA for the CDR3 is TGTGCCATTGACATGAGGGGGGGCACGGGAAAGGAAGCTTTCTTT. The J gene is TRBJ1-1, the V gene TRBV15, with D possibly being TRBD1 (6 bases). Germline CDR1 reads LNHNV; CDR2 reads YYDKDF (reference sequence). Trimming left V 10 bases short and J 8 bases short, with 26 bases between. The CDR3 consists of 15 residues. The complete variable domain, with remaining parts taken from reference TRBV15 and TRBJ1-1, reads DAMVIQNPRYQVTQFGKPVTLSCSQTLNHNVMYWYQQKSSQAPKLLFHYYDKDFNNEADTPDNFQSRRPNTSFCFLDIRSPGLGDTAMYLCAIDMRGGTGKEAFFGQGTRLTVV.

This clonotype came up many times. This rearrangement joins TRBV6-1 to TRBJ2-7; 8 nucleotides agree with TRBD1. The CDR3 is made up of 14 amino acids. Looked up from germline, CDR1 is MNHNS and CDR2 is SASEGT. With V trimmed by 5 bases and J by 5 bases, 8 bases remained unmatched. This CDR3 is CASSHGQGDHEQYF. CDR3 coding DNA: TGTGCCAGCAGTCACGGACAGGGAGACCACGAGCAGTACTTC.

This clonotype has at least ten counts. The chain's CDR3 is CASCVDDQGSGNTIYF. CDR3 DNA: TGTGCCAGCTGCGTGGACGACCAAGGCTCTGGAAACACCATATATTTT. The genes are TRBV6-1 and TRBJ1-3; D is undetermined. Trimming shortened V by 8 bases and J by 0 bases, and 17 bases separated the two germline ends. The CDR3 contains 16 residues. Germline CDR1 is MNHNS and CDR2 is SASEGT.

J is TRBJ1-2 and V is TRBV9; no clear D gene. The CDR3 is 11 residues long. V gave up 10 bases and J gave up 7 bases, with 14 bases separating them. Germline loops: CDR1 SGDLS, CDR2 YYNGEE. CDR3 in amino acids: CASWGGPGYTF. The CDR3 coding sequence is TGTGCCTCCTGGGGAGGGCCTGGCTACACCTTC.

At least ten counts were recorded for this clonotype. The chain has TRBV11-3 and TRBJ2-7, with D perhaps TRBD2 (6 bases). CDR3 length: 16 residues. The germline V gene encodes CDR1 SGHNT and CDR2 YENEEA. Trimming removed 2 bases from V and 0 bases from J, with 14 bases in between. Written as DNA, the CDR3 is TGTGCCAGCAGCTTAAGAAAGGCGGGGAGCTCCTACGAGCAGTACTTC. As protein: CASSLRKAGSSYEQYF.

About this clonotype itself: This may be a read error, as it is one base from a much larger clone. The chain joins TRBV19 to TRBJ2-1, with 8 positions matching TRBD1. The germline V gene has CDR1 LNHDA and CDR2 SQIVND (reference sequence). CDR3 length equals 16 residues. CDR3 residues: CASSVQGAPPYDEQFF. The CDR3 DNA follows: TGTGCCAGTAGTGTCCAGGGGGCACCACCCTACGATGAGCAGTTCTTC.

With regard to this clonotype: One junction end does not reproduce the germline sequence, and a read error may be involved. The chain combines TRBV6-1 with TRBJ2-5; D is perhaps TRBD2 (6 bases). Germline values: CDR1 MNHNS, CDR2 SASEGT. The length of the CDR3 is 13 residues. For the CDR3, the DNA is TGTTCCAGTGCAGGGAGGAATCAAGGGACCCAGTACTTC. This gives the protein CSSAGRNQGTQYF.

To note about this clonotype: A much bigger clone sits one base away, suggesting this may be a read error. The J gene is TRBJ1-1, the V gene TRBV13, with D unresolved. Trimming cost V 9 bases and J 6 bases, with 11 bases left between them. The CDR3 is 11 amino acids. From germline, CDR1 is PRHDT and CDR2 FYEKMQ (reference sequence). The CDR3 region is CARRARAEAFF. The CDR3 DNA reads TGTGCCAGAAGGGCCCGCGCTGAAGCTTTCTTT.

This clonotype was seen ten or more times. The chain couples TRBV7-9 to TRBJ1-1; 9 positions match TRBD1. The length of the CDR3 is 14 residues. Germline lookup yields CDR1 SEHNR and CDR2 FQNEAQ (reference sequence). The V gene end was trimmed by 3 bases and the J gene end by 4 bases; junction bases not matched to a gene: 3. The CDR3 DNA follows: TGTGCCAGCAGCTTCACGGACAGGGGCACTGAAGCTTTCTTT. It yields the protein CASSFTDRGTEAFF.

This clonotype was seen repeatedly, ten times or more. The chain employs TRBV6-6 and TRBJ1-2, with TRBD1 matching 7 bases. Germline V gene sequence: CDR1 MNHNY, CDR2 SVGAGI (reference sequence). J gave up 0 bases and V 0 bases, and 7 bases lay outside the gene matches. This CDR3 has 17 residues. CDR3 bases: TGTGCCAGCAGTTACTCGGGACAGCGCTTAGCTAACTATGGCTACACCTTC. Its protein product is CASSYSGQRLANYGYTF.

This clonotype has at least ten counts. V gene TRBV6-1 combines with J gene TRBJ2-5; D perhaps matches TRBD1 (5 bases). The CDR3 length is 15 residues. The germline V gene has CDR1 MNHNS and CDR2 SASEGT. V lost 5 bases to trimming and J lost 2 bases, with 15 bases between them. CDR3 sequence (DNA): TGTGCCAGCAGTAGAACATCGACAGTACAAGAGACCCAGTACTTC. It yields the protein CASSRTSTVQETQYF.

This clonotype occurred a few times. The chain links TRBV10-2 to TRBJ2-1; 10 nucleotides agree with TRBD2. The CDR3 consists of 15 residues. J was trimmed by 3 bases and V by 7 bases; bases with no gene match: 6. CDR1 WSHSY and CDR2 SAAADI come from the germline V gene. The CDR3 nucleotides are TGCGCCAGCAACCCAGCGGGAGGGCTCTACAATGAGCAGTTCTTC. Protein: CASNPAGGLYNEQFF.

Comment on this clonotype: It may be a read error: a sequence one base away is much more abundant. The V gene is TRBV11-2, the J gene TRBJ2-4, with D perhaps matching TRBD1 (6 bases). The CDR3 loop spans 13 amino acids. CDR1 is SGHAT and CDR2 is FQNNGV in the germline V gene. The CDR3 coding sequence is TGTGCCGGCAGCCGCATTACAGGGAACATTCAGTACTTC. This sequence encodes CAGSRITGNIQYF. Full variable domain (remainder filled in from reference TRBV11-2 and TRBJ2-4): EAGVAQSPRYKIIEKRQSVAFWCNPISGHATLYWYQQILGQGPKLLIQFQNNGVVDDSQLPKDRFSAERLKGVDSTLKIQPAKLEDSAVYLCAGSRITGNIQYFGAGTRLSVL.

Remarks on this clonotype: With a much larger clone just one base away, this may be a read error. The limits of the CDR3 on the DNA are not certain, so only TCRdb's listed CDR3 is given. The rearrangement links TRBV7-2 to TRBJ2-1; the table's D gene call, TRBD2, was not cross checked with the DNA. The CDR3 length equals 18 residues, ends included. Germline V gives CDR1 SGHTA, CDR2 FQGNSA. CDR3 in amino acids: CASSTSEIAGGPNNEQFF.

The table lists this clonotype with many counts. The chain uses TRBV7-3 and TRBJ1-1; TRBD1 agrees at 8 bases. Trimming took 2 bases from V and 9 from J; bases not matched to a gene: 5. CDR1 and CDR2 from the germline V gene are SGHTA and FQGTGA. The CDR3 covers 13 residues. CDR3 in DNA: TGTGCCAGCAGCTTACAGGACAGGGCTCAAGCTTTCTTT. The encoded protein is CASSLQDRAQAFF.

The rearrangement joins TRBV7-9 to TRBJ2-3; TRBD2 agrees at 9 bases. V was pared by 5 bases and J by 6 bases, with 3 bases of the junction left unmatched. This CDR3 has 13 residues. CDR1 is SEHNR and CDR2 is FQNEAQ in the germline V gene (reference sequence). The CDR3 is CASSPSGADTQYF. CDR3 in DNA: TGTGCCAGCAGCCCTAGCGGGGCGGATACGCAGTATTTT.

The rearrangement uses TRBV5-1 and TRBJ1-1; D unresolved. The CDR3 is made up of 14 amino acids. V lost 1 base and J 1 base, leaving 8 bases between the germline ends. Germline loops: CDR1 SGHRS, CDR2 YFSETQ. The CDR3 loop reads CASSLYVRNTEAFF. Written as DNA, the CDR3 is TGCGCCAGCAGCTTGTACGTAAGGAACACTGAAGCTTTCTTT.

This clonotype appeared many times. The chain carries TRBV7-8 and TRBJ2-7; 9 bases line up with TRBD1. CDR3 length equals 21 residues. The V segment lost 6 bases and the J segment 3 bases; nucleotides outside the gene matches: 27. From germline, CDR1 is SGHVS and CDR2 FQNEAQ. The CDR3 reads CASRQSPGVYSPGQGIYEQYF. DNA of the CDR3: TGTGCCAGCAGGCAGTCCCCGGGGGTTTACAGTCCGGGACAGGGAATCTACGAGCAGTACTTC. The complete variable domain, with remaining parts taken from reference TRBV7-8 and TRBJ2-7, reads GAGVSQSPRYKVAKRGQDVALRCDPISGHVSLFWYQQALGQGPEFLTYFQNEAQLDKSGLPSDRFFAERPEGSVSTLKIQRTQQEDSAVYLCASRQSPGVYSPGQGIYEQYFGPGTRLTVT.

Details on this clonotype: The CDR3 carries no conserved terminal phenylalanine or tryptophan, so it likely arises from a read error. This rearrangement joins TRBV28 to TRBJ1-3; no clear D gene. The CDR3 sequence is 14 residues long. V was trimmed by 10 bases and J by 0 bases, leaving 13 bases between them. The germline V gene has CDR1 MDHEN and CDR2 SYDVKM. In nucleotides, the CDR3 is TGTGCCACCGAGGTGGTAGGCTCTGGAAACACCATATATTCT. Its translation is CATEVVGSGNTIYS.